The 14 T cell receptor beta chains below were found in one sample sequenced in a study of T cells in Graves' hyperthyroidism and ophthalmopathy. TCR beta CDR3 sequences were amplified from RNA transcripts. Primed by the HTBI set, a first-round RT-PCR was run on the TCR CDR3. Using its own MiXCR run on the multiplex PCR reads, TCRdb lists one record per CDR3 protein. Of more than 350,000 distinct CDR3 sequences in the sample, under 15% were seen once. Sequenced material: blood. These TCRs come from a woman aged 30 to 39 with Graves' hyperthyroidism.

This clonotype was picked up many times. The V and J genes are TRBV11-2 and TRBJ1-1; D perhaps matches TRBD1 (6 bases). V was cut by 0 bases and J by 5 bases, with 19 bases left in between. The CDR3 runs to 17 residues. The V gene's germline CDR1 is SGHAT and CDR2 FQNNGV. The CDR3 protein is CASSLETLTRGPTEAFF. CDR3 coding DNA: TGTGCCAGCAGCTTAGAGACGCTAACGCGGGGGCCGACTGAAGCTTTCTTT.

The chain links TRBV29-1 to TRBJ2-7; D remains unclear. From germline, CDR1 is SQVTM and CDR2 ANQGSEA. The CDR3 sequence is 11 residues long. V was pared by 5 bases and J by 2 bases, with 7 bases between. For the CDR3, the DNA is TGCAGCGTTCGCGCGGCCTACGAGCAGTACTTC. Encoded protein: CSVRAAYEQYF.

This clonotype was recorded many times. The chain is built from TRBV20-1 and TRBJ2-1; D is undetermined. This CDR3 contains 11 residues. Per germline, CDR1 DFQATT and CDR2 SNEGSKA (reference sequence). The V end was cut by 8 bases, the J end by 6 bases, with 11 bases between. The CDR3 DNA is TGCAGTCCCCAAAAAGTCAATGAGCAGTTCTTC. This gives the protein CSPQKVNEQFF.

This clonotype showed up just a few times. J is TRBJ1-6 and V is TRBV11-2; 10 nucleotides line up with TRBD1. The trim removed 5 bases at V and 7 bases at J, leaving 8 bases unmatched. The CDR3 spans 16 residues. CDR1 SGHAT and CDR2 FQNNGV come from the germline V gene. In DNA, the CDR3 is TGTGCCAGCAGCAGACAGGGGGCGCTTCCCAATTCACCCCTCCACTTT. It translates to CASSRQGALPNSPLHF.

On this clonotype: A read error may be the cause here, since a much bigger clone is one base away. The chain couples TRBV12-3 or TRBV12-4 to TRBJ2-3; D is ambiguous. The length of the CDR3 is 13 residues. Trimming cost V 8 bases and J 4 bases, with 13 bases left between them. CDR3 amino acids: CASGLVGSDTQYF. CDR3 in DNA: TGTGCCAGCGGCCTCGTCGGGTCAGATACGCAGTATTTT.

This clonotype was seen just once. The chain carries TRBV28 and TRBJ2-1; D is possibly TRBD1 (6 bases). Trimming removed 6 bases from V and 8 bases from J, with 17 bases in between. The CDR3 has 14 amino acids. The V gene's germline CDR1 is MDHEN and CDR2 SYDVKM. The CDR3 DNA is TGTGCCAGCAGCCCAGCCGGGACAATCGATGAGCAGTTCTTC. This codes for CASSPAGTIDEQFF.

This clonotype has just a few counts. V gene TRBV6-5 combines with J gene TRBJ2-1; D is possibly TRBD2 (6 bases). CDR3 length: 17 residues. Germline V gene lookup returns CDR1 MNHEY and CDR2 SVGAGI. With 2 bases removed from V and 3 bases from J, the gap between germline ends came to 17 bases. In DNA form, the CDR3 reads TGTGCCAGCAGTTACACCCTGGAGGGACCGGTCTACAATGAGCAGTTCTTC. Protein sequence: CASSYTLEGPVYNEQFF.

This clonotype was seen a few times. This chain links TRBV27 with TRBJ2-7, with D tentatively TRBD1 or TRBD2 (5 bases each). Trimming cost V 5 bases and J 4 bases, with 12 bases left between them. The CDR3 is 13 residues long. CDR1 MNHEY and CDR2 SMNVEV come from the germline V gene (reference sequence). DNA for the CDR3: TGTGCCAGCAGTCCCGGGGCCCTGTACGAGCAGTACTTC. Translation gives CASSPGALYEQYF.

The chain joins TRBV6-1 to TRBJ2-7; 13 positions match TRBD2. Per germline, CDR1 MNHNS and CDR2 SASEGT. J gave up 1 base and V 6 bases, and 3 bases lay outside the gene matches. The length of the CDR3 is 15 residues. CDR3 residues: CASRETSGGSYEQYF. CDR3 nucleotide sequence: TGTGCCAGCAGGGAGACTAGCGGGGGGTCCTACGAGCAGTACTTC.

This clonotype was seen at least ten times. The chain uses TRBV5-1 and TRBJ2-3; TRBD2 might be the D (5 bases). Germline V gene data show CDR1 as SGHRS and CDR2 as YFSETQ. CDR3 length: 17 residues. V was cut by 4 bases and J by 2 bases, with 20 bases left in between. The chain's CDR3 is CASSLWSSTRSTDTQYF. The CDR3 DNA is TGCGCCAGCAGCCTGTGGTCCAGCACTAGATCCACAGATACGCAGTATTTT.

The CDR3 DNA reads as TGTGCCAGCAGCCCTCGACAGGTCGCCTCTGAAAAACTGTTTTTT. Translation gives CASSPRQVASEKLFF. The rearrangement uses TRBV7-9 and TRBJ1-4, with D perhaps matching TRBD1 (6 bases). Deletions cut 5 bases from V and 7 bases from J, with 17 bases between. Germline CDR1 reads SEHNR; CDR2 reads FQNEAQ (reference sequence). The CDR3 consists of 15 residues.

As to this clonotype: A read error may be the cause here, since a much bigger clone is one base away. V usage is TRBV7-2 and J usage is TRBJ2-2, with 7 bases that match TRBD1. CDR1 is SGHTA and CDR2 is FQGNSA in the germline V gene. The CDR3 spans 14 residues. CDR3 sequence: CASGSHRGPGKLFF. Written as DNA, the CDR3 is TGTGCCAGCGGCTCCCACAGGGGCCCCGGGAAGCTGTTTTTT.

This chain links TRBV9 with TRBJ2-7; no definite D call. Trimming took 0 bases from V and 5 from J, leaving 18 bases between them. Germline assignment: CDR1 SGDLS and CDR2 YYNGEE. CDR3 size: 16 residues. CDR3 nucleotides: TGTGCCAGCAGCGTAGACCTTACCCGACACGTAGACGAGCAGTACTTC. Translating gives CASSVDLTRHVDEQYF.

At least ten counts were recorded for this clonotype. V usage is TRBV20-1 and J usage is TRBJ2-5, with 7 bases identical to TRBD1. Germline V gene sequence: CDR1 DFQATT, CDR2 SNEGSKA (reference sequence). This CDR3 contains 14 residues. Losses at the gene ends were 3 bases for V and 2 bases for J; bases not matched to a gene: 6. For the CDR3, the DNA is TGCAGTGCTAGGCCGGGACAGACTCAAGAGACCCAGTACTTC. It yields the protein CSARPGQTQETQYF.